This paragraph covers one T cell receptor beta chain sequence. Its antigen is unknown. Base-call qualities are not available, and no considerably larger clone is one nucleotide away. The germline V and J ends show losses of 5 bases and 4 bases respectively, and no gene match explains 6 bases of the junction. CDR1 and CDR2 were assigned from the germline V gene as SGHRS and YFSETQ. Spanning cysteine to phenylalanine, the CDR3 consists of 14 amino acids. Of the read, only the CDR3 DNA is kept; its 42 bases are in frame from base 1. The data were taken from a study of Ad26.COV2.S vaccination and SARS-CoV-2 variants listed by TCRdb under 2021. For the study in its entirety: Vaccine-arm donors came from COV1001, a multicentre, randomized, double-blind, placebo-controlled phase I-IIa trial of Ad26.COV2.S in healthy adults. Dosing of Ad26.COV2.S was intramuscular, at either 5x10^10 or 1x10^11 viral particles, delivered as one shot or as two shots spaced 56 days apart. TCRbeta repertoire sequencing served as the tool for gauging how specific and how broad the SARS-CoV-2-reactive T cell receptors were following Ad26.COV2.S vaccination. A total of some 30 samples were included in the TCR-sequenced set, comprising some 20 Ad26.COV2.S vaccine recipients, 5 placebo recipients and 8 SARS-CoV-2 convalescent individuals. Participants in the trial were split at random into five groups of five each, receiving low-dose or high-dose Ad26.COV2.S once or twice, or else placebo on both occasions. Investigators remained blinded to trial group allocation during experiments and outcome assessment.

The immunoSEQ Assay was the method used to sequence TCRbeta CDR3 regions. After extraction, genomic DNA underwent amplification by bias-controlled multiplex PCR, followed by high-throughput sequencing. As for the authors' bioinformatics: To quantify the absolute abundance of each unique TCRbeta CDR3 region, sequences were collapsed and filtered. T cell fraction was estimated by normalizing TCRbeta template counts to usable DNA, which was measured by amplifying reference genes present in all nucleated cells. Repertoire TCRs were annotated as SARS-CoV-2-specific by exact matching of V gene, CDR3 amino acid sequence and J gene to a known reactive TCR set. The reference SARS-CoV-2 TCR set was derived from MIRA and filtered for enrichment in COVID-19-positive ImmuneCODE repertoires, a step that removed public or cross-reactive TCRs. Based on the MIRA antigens, annotated TCRs were further analysed at the level of specific ORF or position within ORF. Breadth was defined as annotated unique rearrangements over total unique productive rearrangements; depth was the summed frequency of those rearrangements. Group comparisons of TCR breadth used two-sided Wilcoxon rank-sum tests. Imported from immuneACCESS, the table was reduced by TCRdb to in-frame sequences with V and J called. These copies leave out some clones; in studies compared against another copy, an unresolved V gene accounts for under half, and the cause of the remainder is not known. D and trimming were read from the DNA, whereas the V and J calls and clone size are those reported in that table. This sample comprises 350,000 to 450,000 clones, about 83% of them detected only once. The ten largest clones add up to about 7.4% of the sample.

Interpreted using the paper, the treatment or condition label stands for: over 15 received Ad26.COV2.S at low or high dose, single or two shots; 5 received placebo; per-sample allocation not given. Repertoires of vaccine and placebo recipients were sequenced from samples taken on day 63 after the first injection. Between 29 July and 7 August 2020, Cohort 1b enrolled 25 adults aged 18-55 years at one site in Boston, USA. Ad26.COV2.S was a replication-incompetent adenovirus type 26 vector that expressed a prefusion-stabilized SARS-CoV-2 spike protein derived from the original Wuhan strain. Points the paper makes about the study in general: Compared with placebo recipients, Ad26.COV2.S recipients showed higher spike-specific TCR breadth (P = 0.0014). The study was not powered to compare responses between vaccine doses or regimens. The authors noted that the TCR breadth and depth analyses may have underestimated total T cell responses. Vaccine and placebo recipients had similar non-spike TCR breadth, a finding consistent with the vaccine containing only spike. After vaccination, spike-specific CD8+ and CD4+ T cell responses were reported to show substantial breadth.

Sequencing used peripheral blood, obtained in a trial of Ad26.COV2.S vaccine versus placebo. The V gene is TRBV5-1 and the J gene is TRBJ1-1; the central 9 bases match TRBD1. This clonotype was obtained from a person between 18 and 60 years old who received the Ad26.COV2.S COVID-19 vaccine or a placebo. The CDR3 sequence is CASRAGTGITEAFF. The nucleotide sequence is TGCGCCAGCAGAGCCGGGACAGGGATCACTGAAGCTTTCTTT.